This entry concerns a single T cell receptor beta chain. Its antigen is currently not known. The sample holds no much larger clone one base away, and base qualities are not on file. This sample was taken from a study of PD-1 blockade in classical Hodgkin lymphoma (dated by TCRdb to 2020 to 2021). For the wider study: Nivolumab dosing was 3 mg/kg intravenously every 2 weeks, continuing until either disease progression or unacceptable toxicity. To define a peripheral blood immune signature of response to PD-1 blockade in classical Hodgkin lymphoma, the study combined TCR beta sequencing with CyTOF. Here is what the overall study found, with its caveats: By C4D1, a significant rise was seen in CD4+ TCR diversity but not in CD8+ TCR diversity (p=0.0027 vs p=0.16), and the rise was most apparent among complete responders (p=0.02). Lower diversity was seen in patients whose nivolumab began less than 1 year after ASCT, and these patients were left out of later analyses so that immune reconstitution would not confound the results. The study covered only a single clinical trial cohort, and the causes of the repertoire differences, possibly disease activity or prior therapy, were still not defined. Baseline TCR diversity was reported as lower in newly diagnosed patients than in healthy donors, and lower still in relapsed/refractory patients. Baseline diversity similar to that of newly diagnosed patients was observed in trial patients achieving complete response, whereas significantly lower diversity was observed in partial responders and progressors.

Per the publication, the time point label means: cycle 2 day 1 (C2D1) of nivolumab. All trial patients had relapsed after autologous stem cell transplantation, with cohorts A, B and C differing in prior brentuximab vedotin exposure. A total of over 50 patients with relapsed/refractory classical Hodgkin lymphoma made up the trial cohort, and each patient's best overall response was complete response, partial response or progressive disease. Trial patients were treated with single-agent nivolumab in the multi-cohort phase II CheckMate 205 trial. Best overall response was determined by an independent review committee according to the 2007 International Working Group response criteria. Trial PBMCs were obtained immediately prior to nivolumab initiation (C1D1) and on therapy at cycle 2 day 1 and cycle 4 day 1. Peripheral blood was collected in 8 mL Vacutainer Cell Preparation Tubes, from which PBMCs were isolated by centrifugation and then cryopreserved.

The germline V gene (reference sequence) provides CDR1 MNHNY and CDR2 SVGAGI. There are 12 amino acids in the CDR3, from cysteine to phenylalanine inclusive. Only the CDR3 portion is preserved as DNA: 36 bases, with reading frame beginning at the first base. V drops 8 bases and J drops 3 bases, leaving 7 bases in between. Genomic DNA was isolated using the Qiagen DNeasy kit from unsorted PBMCs as well as from negatively selected CD4+ and CD8+ fractions. Amplification of TCR beta CDR3 regions was done by immunoSEQ multiplex PCR with primers that anneal to V and J segments. Amplification bias was minimized using a synthetic immune receptor repertoire, and residual bias was removed computationally after sequencing. The authors processed their data as follows. Custom Python scripts were used to quantify repertoire diversity as the Shannon entropy index. Unsorted, CD4+ and CD8+ repertoires were analyzed separately, except in combined analyses where CD4+ and CD8+ sequences were merged in silico. Clonal expansion was defined as a frequency increase of at least 2-fold after treatment compared with C1D1, and clones undetected at baseline were assigned a pseudocount of 0.5. Clones with 0 or 1 copy at C1D1 were classified as singleton clones, and clones with 2 or more copies were classified as non-singleton clones. Clones expanded in unsorted samples were annotated as CD4+, CD8+ or unknown by matching protein sequences in sorted samples from the same patient. Wilcoxon tests were applied to paired samples to test diversity changes from C1D1 to C4D1. TCRdb limited this immuneACCESS table to in-frame rearrangements with V and J called. A share of clones is missing; checked studies link under half to unresolved V genes, and the rest is unexplained. The D gene and trimming were derived from the DNA, and the V and J assignments and clone size from that table. The sample table shows tens of thousands of clones, and 80% to 90% are seen once. The ten largest account for around 7.7% of the sample.

Recombination connected TRBV6-6 to TRBJ2-2, with no D gene named confidently. The sample was peripheral blood mononuclear cells (PBMCs), taken before the second cycle of nivolumab. The sequence came from a human donor with classical Hodgkin lymphoma. CDR3 sequence: CASRQDTGELFF. The nucleotide sequence is TGTGCCAGCCGCCAGGACACCGGGGAGCTGTTTTTT.